This entry is about one T cell receptor (beta chain). The data are from a study of liver allograft versus peripheral blood T cells. Study-wide background: In transplanted livers, T cell receptor repertoires were compared with those found in the recipients' peripheral blood.

The CDR3 length is 15 residues. Trimming took 3 bases from V and 3 from J, leaving 12 bases between them. TCRdb redid the calling of the reads with MiXCR, one entry per CDR3 protein. Counted here are roughly 4,000 distinct CDR3 sequences, roughly 14% occurring once; the ten biggest clones make up less than 5%. The J gene is TRBJ1-5, the V gene TRBV12-3 or TRBV12-4, with D perhaps matching TRBD1 (6 bases). The TCR was taken from a human patient who had a liver transplant. Part of the T cell pool may stem from the graft donor. In DNA, the CDR3 is TGTGCCAGCAGTTTTCAGGGGTCTGCCAATCAGCCCCAGCATTTT. Its translation: CASSFQGSANQPQHF.